Listed below are T cell receptor beta chains from one sample, sequenced in a study of beta chain features in type 1 diabetes. The assay was immunoSEQ multiplex PCR, and TCRdb's table has in-frame clones only and misses some. This sample carries around 97,000 clones, 25% to 35% of them seen once, and the ten largest clones take 0.5% to 0.6%. The sequenced sample was central memory CD4+ T cells from blood. The origin of the receptors is a woman between 18 and 29 years old with type 1 diabetes. Each CDR3 is given with its conserved first and last residue. The D gene is left open where the match is weak. Only some rows state a clone size, as once, few, many or a class for expanded clones.

>TRBJ2-1|TRBV7-2|.|few
TGTGCCAGCAGCCCGAGCTCCTACAATGAGCAGTTCTTC
CASSPSSYNEQFF
>TRBJ1-1|TRBV14|TRBD1|.
TGTGCCAGCAGCCAGGTACTGACAGGGGCCACTGAAGCTTTCTTT
CASSQVLTGATEAFF
>TRBJ2-7|TRBV19|TRBD1|few
TGTGCCAGTAAACCGGGACAGGGGTACTCCTACGAGCAGTACTTC
CASKPGQGYSYEQYF
>TRBJ1-2|TRBV29-1|.|.
TGCAGCGTTGACCCCCTCAGGGCCCCCCTGAATGGCTACACCTTC
CSVDPLRAPLNGYTF
>TRBJ2-1|TRBV5-1|.|few
TGCGCCAGCAGCTGGAGGGGACCGGAGCAGTTCTTC
CASSWRGPEQFF
>TRBJ1-1|TRBV30|TRBD1|.
TGTGCCTGGAGTGGGGACAGGGGCGTTACTGAAGCTTTCTTT
CAWSGDRGVTEAFF
>TRBJ2-7|TRBV7-9|TRBD2|few
TGTGCCAGCAGCCCCGGACTAGCCCCCTACGAGCAGTACTTC
CASSPGLAPYEQYF
>TRBJ2-7|TRBV10-2|.|.
TGCGCCAGCAGAATACAGGGCGAGCAGTACTTC
CASRIQGEQYF
>TRBJ1-5|TRBV19|TRBD1|.
TGTGCCAGTAGTATTAGACAGGGGGGACACAATCAGCCCCAGCATTTT
CASSIRQGGHNQPQHF
>TRBJ1-5|TRBV6-1|TRBD1|few
TGTGCCAGCAGCCCGGGACAGGGACCCAATCAGCCCCAGCATTTT
CASSPGQGPNQPQHF
>TRBJ2-1|TRBV12-5|.|few
TGTGCTAGTGGTTTGTATTTTCCGGGAGTGTACAATGAGCAGTTCTTC
CASGLYFPGVYNEQFF
>TRBJ1-2|TRBV21-1|.|.
TGTGCCAGCAGCCCTTCCGGAGTGAAAGCTAACTATGGCTACACCTTC
CASSPSGVKANYGYTF
>TRBJ2-1|TRBV27|TRBD2|.
TGTGCCAGCAGTCAAGGGACTAGCGGGAGGGGTGAGCAGTTCTTC
CASSQGTSGRGEQFF
>TRBJ2-1|TRBV4-1|.|.
TGCGCCAGCAGACGAGACAGACTAGTTCAAGGAACGGAGCAGTTCTTC
CASRRDRLVQGTEQFF
>TRBJ1-4|TRBV4-1|TRBD1|.
TGCGCCAGCAGCCAAGATCCGGAAGGGGGCATAGGAAAACTGTTTTTT
CASSQDPEGGIGKLFF
>TRBJ2-1|TRBV5-1|TRBD2|.
TGCGCCAGCAGCCCAGGCGGGGCGGGAGGTGGAAATGAGCAGTTCTTC
CASSPGGAGGGNEQFF
>TRBJ2-7|TRBV27|TRBD1|.
TGTGCCAGCAGCAGACAGGGCACCTACGAGCAGTACTTC
CASSRQGTYEQYF
>TRBJ1-2|TRBV7-9|.|.
TGTGCCAGCAGCTTAGAACAGAACAGCTATGGCTACACCTTC
CASSLEQNSYGYTF
>TRBJ1-1|TRBV13|.|few
TGTGCCAGCAGCCCGGGGATAGACACTGAAGCTTTCTTT
CASSPGIDTEAFF
>TRBJ2-2|TRBV7-2|.|.
TGTGCCAGCAGCCTCGGGAGTAGCAGGGTGACCGGGGAGCTGTTTTTT
CASSLGSSRVTGELFF
>TRBJ1-4|TRBV2|TRBD1|.
TGTGCCAGTCAACAGGGGACGACTGAAAAACTGTTTTTT
CASQQGTTEKLFF
>TRBJ2-1|TRBV19|TRBD2|few
TGTGCCAGTAGTATCGGGGGGAGCTCGCGGGGTGAGCAGTTCTTC
CASSIGGSSRGEQFF
>TRBJ2-3|TRBV2|TRBD2|.
TGTGCCAGCCAACGGGACTACCTCACAGATACGCAGTATTTT
CASQRDYLTDTQYF
>TRBJ2-5|TRBV7-3|.|.
TGTGCCAGCAGCTTAACGAGGCAGGAGACCCAGTACTTC
CASSLTRQETQYF
>TRBJ2-1|TRBV11-2|TRBD2|.
TGTGCCAGCAGCTTAGGGACTAGCGGGAGAGATGAGCAGTTCTTC
CASSLGTSGRDEQFF
>TRBJ1-1|TRBV5-1|.|few
TGCGCCAGCAGCCTTCGGCAGGGGCGGAACACTGAAGCTTTCTTT
CASSLRQGRNTEAFF
>TRBJ2-4|TRBV5-6|.|few
TGTGCCAGCAGCCCCCGGCCAGACAGGTTACTAGCCAAAAACATTCAGTACTTC
CASSPRPDRLLAKNIQYF
>TRBJ2-1|TRBV29-1|TRBD2|few
TGCAGCGCCGCCTCGGGACTAGCGGGAGAGGGTGAGCAGTTCTTC
CSAASGLAGEGEQFF